This TCR beta chain emerged from a study of blood T cells in healthy people across ages. General observations from the study: Estimates of diversity drawn from one million T cells were considered underestimates.

To note about this clonotype: Its antigen is undetermined.

Each sample yielded at least 5.5 micrograms of PBMC total RNA. PCR was performed a second time for about 6 to 12 cycles using a sample-barcoded 5' primer and a J-beta primer mix. TCRdb re-called the 5' RACE reads with MiXCR, one entry per CDR3 protein. The data show over 1.5 million distinct CDR3 sequences, about 50% seen once. This receptor was identified in a woman aged 40 to 50 in good health. The sequencing sample was made of blood.

This chain's CDR3 is CASSLWFTGTKETQYF. The CDR3 coding sequence is TGCGCCAGCAGCTTGTGGTTTACGGGGACCAAAGAGACCCAGTACTTC. The gene calls are TRBV5-1 and TRBJ2-7, with D possibly being TRBD1 or TRBD2 (5 bases each). The last part of the DNA fits TRBJ2-5 better; the J call may be wrong. Germline V CDR1 and CDR2: SGHRS, YFSETQ. The CDR3 is made up of 16 amino acids.